This TCR beta chain stems from a study of T-cell reconstitution after alpha-beta-depleted transplantation in children. Unique molecular identifiers were incorporated into the prepared TCRbeta library. In TCRdb, the PCR reads were re-called with MiXCR into one record per CDR3 protein. This sample carries about 500,000 distinct CDR3 sequences, about 30% of them seen once, and the ten largest clones take roughly 2.5%. This clonotype was seen a handful of times. The sample here was PBMCs from the stem cell graft donor, taken from the stem cell graft. The TCR comes from a human donor who donated a stem cell graft to a child with aplastic anemia.

CDR3 region: CASSRRVVDEQYF. CDR3 sequence (DNA): TGTGCCAGCAGTCGGCGGGTGGTGGACGAGCAGTACTTC. The rearrangement links TRBV6-2 or TRBV6-3 to TRBJ2-7; possibly TRBD2 for D (5 bases). The CDR3 runs to 13 residues. V lost 5 bases, J lost 5 bases, and 13 bases lay in between. Germline V gives CDR1 MNHEY, CDR2 SVGEGT.